This TCR beta chain is from a study of blood T cells in healthy people across ages. A minimum of 7 million PBMCs was isolated per sample. The germline V gene has CDR1 SGHRS and CDR2 YFSETQ. The CDR3 is 13 residues long. J lost 7 bases, V lost 4 bases, and 2 bases had no gene match. It was with a sample-barcoded 5' primer and a J-beta primer mix that a second PCR of roughly 7 to 11 cycles was run. TCRdb ran MiXCR on the 5' RACE reads and lists one entry per CDR3 protein. The top ten clones hold roughly 9% of a sample with about 540,000 distinct CDR3 sequences, less than 25% of them seen once. Separately, the same data were catalogued under a study of T cells of mothers and their children. That work adds: Whatever RNA was extracted went entirely into cDNA synthesis, at around 1.6 ug per 15 ul.

The V and J genes are TRBV5-1 and TRBJ1-5; 10 bases are a match to TRBD1. This receptor was obtained from a boy younger than 18 in good health. Sequencing was done on a sample of blood. CDR3 region: CASSVDRGQPQHF. CDR3 DNA sequence: TGCGCCAGCAGCGTGGACAGGGGGCAGCCCCAGCATTTT.